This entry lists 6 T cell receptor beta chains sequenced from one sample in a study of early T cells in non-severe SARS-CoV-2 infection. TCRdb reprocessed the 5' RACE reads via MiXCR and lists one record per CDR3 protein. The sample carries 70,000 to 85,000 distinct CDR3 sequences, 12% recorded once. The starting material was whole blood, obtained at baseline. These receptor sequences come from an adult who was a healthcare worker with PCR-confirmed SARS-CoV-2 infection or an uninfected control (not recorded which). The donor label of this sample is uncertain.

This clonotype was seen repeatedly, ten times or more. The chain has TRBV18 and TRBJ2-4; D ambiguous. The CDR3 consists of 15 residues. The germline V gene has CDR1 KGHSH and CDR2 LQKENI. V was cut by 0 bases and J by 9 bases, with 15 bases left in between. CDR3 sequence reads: CASSPPNSQNGIQYF. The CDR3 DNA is TGTGCCAGCTCACCACCTAACAGCCAAAATGGCATTCAGTACTTC.

DNA of the CDR3: TGTGCCAGCAGCCTCAGGAGGGTTGGAACGCAGTATTTT. Translation: CASSLRRVGTQYF. The chain employs TRBV7-2 and TRBJ2-3; D may be TRBD2 (6 bases). V gave up 5 bases and J gave up 9 bases, with 15 bases separating them. The CDR3 totals 13 residues. CDR1 is SGHTA and CDR2 is FQGNSA in the germline V gene.

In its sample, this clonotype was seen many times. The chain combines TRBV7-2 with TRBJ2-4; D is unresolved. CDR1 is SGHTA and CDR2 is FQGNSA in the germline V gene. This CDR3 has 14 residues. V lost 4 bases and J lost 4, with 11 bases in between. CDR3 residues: CASSYRPYKNIQYF. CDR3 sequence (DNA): TGTGCCAGCAGCTACCGACCGTATAAAAACATTCAGTACTTC.

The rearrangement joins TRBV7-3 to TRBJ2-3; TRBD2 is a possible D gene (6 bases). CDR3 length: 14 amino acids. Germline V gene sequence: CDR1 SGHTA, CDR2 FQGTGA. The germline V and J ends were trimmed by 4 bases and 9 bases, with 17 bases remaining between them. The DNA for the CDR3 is TGTGCCAGCAGCTCAACCCGGGGACTCGGGACGCAGTATTTT. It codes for CASSSTRGLGTQYF. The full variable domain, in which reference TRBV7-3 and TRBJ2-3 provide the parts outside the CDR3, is GAGVSQTPSNKVTEKGKYVELRCDPISGHTALYWYRQSLGQGPEFLIYFQGTGAADDSGLPNDRFFAVRPEGSVSTLKIQRTERGDSAVYLCASSSTRGLGTQYFGPGTRLTVL.

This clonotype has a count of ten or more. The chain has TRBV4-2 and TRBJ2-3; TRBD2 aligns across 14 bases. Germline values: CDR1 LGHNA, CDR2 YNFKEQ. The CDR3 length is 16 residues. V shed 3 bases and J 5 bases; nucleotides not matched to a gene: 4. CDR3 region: CASSQTSGGAIDTQYF. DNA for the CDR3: TGTGCCAGCAGCCAGACTAGCGGGGGGGCCATAGATACGCAGTATTTT.

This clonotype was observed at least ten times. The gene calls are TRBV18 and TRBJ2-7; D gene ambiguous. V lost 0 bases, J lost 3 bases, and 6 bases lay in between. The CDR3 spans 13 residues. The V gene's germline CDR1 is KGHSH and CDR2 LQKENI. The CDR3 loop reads CASSPPENYEQYF. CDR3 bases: TGTGCCAGCTCACCACCAGAGAACTACGAGCAGTACTTC.